This TCR beta chain was sequenced in a study of blood T cell repertoires in COVID-19. Whole-study context: The United States, Italy and Spain were the sources of the acute and convalescent COVID-19 samples.

Methods used by the authors: It was from reference gene primer amplification that nucleated cell counts were estimated. Repertoires were generated with immunoSEQ multiplex PCR, while TCRdb's copy carries only in-frame clones and drops some. V, J and clone size are taken as reported in that table, and D and trimming were inferred from the DNA itself. Of roughly 150,000 clones detected, 82% appear once; the ten largest clones hold about 10%. The length of the CDR3 is 17 residues. Looked up from germline, CDR1 is SGHVS and CDR2 is FNYEAQ. The V gene end was trimmed by 5 bases and the J gene end by 0 bases; junction bases not matched to a gene: 6.

This chain joins TRBV7-6 and TRBJ2-3, with 12 bases lining up with TRBD2. Source material: peripheral blood. This TCR was sampled from a woman of 80 years or more with active or convalescent COVID-19. The CDR3 nucleotides are TGTGCCAGCAGCCCTGGACTAGCGGGATCTAGCACAGATACGCAGTATTTT. It encodes CASSPGLAGSSTDTQYF.